Here is one TCR beta chain with its context. The antigen is unknown. TCRdb re-called the RT-PCR reads through MiXCR, storing one row per CDR3 protein. Altogether around 570,000 distinct CDR3 sequences are present, under 9% being singletons, with the ten largest covering under 15%. The sample originates from a study of response to subunit inactivated influenza vaccine. Study results and caveats: Authors suggested each seasonal influenza vaccination recruits few new T cells.

CDR3 length: 13 amino acids. V dropped 5 bases and J dropped 9; count of bases not matched to a gene: 6. This TCR came from a man between 50 and 75 years old who received an inactivated influenza vaccine. The V gene is TRBV12-3 or TRBV12-4, the J gene TRBJ2-1, with 8 bases identical to TRBD1. This material consisted of PBMCs from blood, taken 23 months after vaccination. CDR3 sequence reads: CASSTQDRGEQFF. The CDR3, as DNA: TGTGCCAGCAGTACACAAGACAGGGGTGAGCAGTTCTTC.